The 2 T cell receptor beta chains reported below all come from one sample, sequenced in a study of T cell clusters in autoimmune cytopenias. TRB amplification used roughly 250 ng of peripheral blood genomic DNA. One tube held mixed TRB-A and TRB-B primer pools for touch-down PCR. TCRdb reanalyzed the multiplex PCR reads, giving one entry per CDR3 protein sequence and no DNA. Its table records roughly 4,000 distinct CDR3 sequences. This sample was shared with a second study, whose subject was T cell repertoires in aging, cancer and after chemotherapy.

The sequencing sample was made of peripheral blood. Source of these receptors: a human donor with an autoimmune cytopenia or autoimmune hepatitis (not recorded which).

Considering frequency, this clonotype is medium-sized. V usage is TRBV11-3 and J usage is TRBJ2-2; the D call of TRBD1 rests on TCRdb alone, since no DNA is present to check it. CDR1 and CDR2 from the germline V gene are SGHNT and YENEEA. This CDR3 is 13 amino acids long. This CDR3 reads CASSPYGGRELFF.

The rearrangement uses TRBV5-6 and TRBJ1-5. Germline loops: CDR1 SGHDT, CDR2 YYEEEE. The CDR3 covers 13 residues. The CDR3 here is CASSLDSNQPQHF.